This T cell receptor (beta chain) was identified in a study of graft-versus-host responses after intestinal transplantation. Only one count was recorded for this clone. TCRdb's table, derived via immunoSEQ multiplex PCR, lists solely in-frame clones and lacks some. The table has just over 14,000 clones, approximately 96% seen once. This CDR3 is built from 11 residues. Germline assignment: CDR1 PRHDT and CDR2 FYEKMQ (reference sequence). V was cut by 2 bases and J by 6 bases, with 3 bases left in between. This clonotype was sampled from a human patient who received an intestinal transplant, so some T cells may come from the graft donor. The chain recombines TRBV13 with TRBJ2-3; D remains unclear. The specimen comprised PBMCs, sampled 9 days after transplant. The CDR3 nucleotides are TGTGCCAGCAGCTTACGGGATACGCAGTATTTT. It codes for CASSLRDTQYF. Full variable domain (outside the CDR3, taken from reference TRBV13 and TRBJ2-3): AAGVIQSPRHLIKEKRETATLKCYPIPRHDTVYWYQQGPGQDPQFLISFYEKMQSDKGSIPDRFSAQQFSDYHSELNMSSLELGDSALYFCASSLRDTQYFGPGTRLTVL.